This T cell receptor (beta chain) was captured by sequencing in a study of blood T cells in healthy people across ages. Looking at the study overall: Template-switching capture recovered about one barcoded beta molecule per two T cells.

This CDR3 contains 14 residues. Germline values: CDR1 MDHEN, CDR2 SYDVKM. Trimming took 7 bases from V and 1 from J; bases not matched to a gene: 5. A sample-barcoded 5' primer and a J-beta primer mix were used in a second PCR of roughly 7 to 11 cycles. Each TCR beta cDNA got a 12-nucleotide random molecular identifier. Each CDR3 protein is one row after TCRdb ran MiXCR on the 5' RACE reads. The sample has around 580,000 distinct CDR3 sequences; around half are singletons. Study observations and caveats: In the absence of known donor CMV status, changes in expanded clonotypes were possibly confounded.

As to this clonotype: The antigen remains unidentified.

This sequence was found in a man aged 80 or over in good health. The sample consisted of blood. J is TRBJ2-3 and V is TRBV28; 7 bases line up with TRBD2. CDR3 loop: CASKDAGGTDTQYF. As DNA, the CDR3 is TGTGCCAGCAAAGACGCGGGGGGCACAGATACGCAGTATTTT. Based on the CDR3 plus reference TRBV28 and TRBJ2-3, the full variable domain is DVKVTQSSRYLVKRTGEKVFLECVQDMDHENMFWYRQDPGLGLRLIYFSYDVKMKEKGDIPEGYSVSREKKERFSLILESASTNQTSMYLCASKDAGGTDTQYFGPGTRLTVL.